These 21 T cell receptor beta chains were sequenced from one sample in a study of shared clonotypes between healthy human individuals. TCRdb's copy holds only in-frame clones and misses some; the assay was immunoSEQ multiplex PCR. In the table there are about 670,000 clones, 60% to 80% of which are singletons. The sequencing input was memory CD4+ T cells sorted from blood. Described subset: CD45RA-negative fraction. These receptors all stem from a woman in her 30s in good health.

The V call is TRBV2, the J call TRBJ1-5; D is perhaps TRBD1 (6 bases). CDR3 length: 18 residues. V was trimmed by 6 bases and J by 7 bases, leaving 28 bases between them. Germline CDR1 reads SNHLY; CDR2 reads FYNNEI. The CDR3 loop reads CASRQTRKDRLTRQPQHF. CDR3 in DNA: TGTGCCAGCAGACAAACCCGAAAAGACAGGCTGACAAGACAGCCCCAGCATTTT.

In its sample, this clone was seen many times. This chain uses TRBV4-1 with TRBJ2-1; D call uncertain. V lost 1 base, J lost 3 bases, and 7 bases lay in between. In germline, CDR1 is MGHRA, CDR2 YSYEKL. The CDR3 is 14 residues long. Here the CDR3 reads CASSQGSLYNEQFF. The CDR3 DNA follows: TGCGCCAGCAGCCAAGGAAGTCTCTACAATGAGCAGTTCTTC.

The chain uses TRBV5-6 and TRBJ1-1; tentative D call: TRBD1 (5 bases). V was trimmed by 4 bases and J by 11 bases, leaving 15 bases between them. The CDR3 has 12 residues. Germline CDR1 is SGHDT and CDR2 is YYEEEE. CDR3 residues: CASSGHSSRAFF. The CDR3 DNA sequence: TGTGCCAGCAGCGGACATTCCTCTAGGGCTTTCTTT.

A few counts support this clone. The chain uses TRBV11-1 and TRBJ2-3; D tentatively reads TRBD1 or TRBD2 (5 bases each). CDR1 is SGHAT and CDR2 is FQDESV in the germline V gene (reference sequence). The CDR3 extends over 17 amino acids. V lost 5 bases to trimming and J lost 4 bases, with 22 bases between them. CDR3: CASSAGRLGTMADTQYF. CDR3 in DNA: TGTGCCAGCAGCGCAGGGCGCTTAGGGACGATGGCAGATACGCAGTATTTT. Together with reference TRBV11-1 and TRBJ2-3, the CDR3 gives the full variable domain: EAEVAQSPRYKITEKSQAVAFWCDPISGHATLYWYRQILGQGPELLVQFQDESVVDDSQLPKDRFSAERLKGVDSTLKIQPAELGDSAMYLCASSAGRLGTMADTQYFGPGTRLTVL.

The V and J genes are TRBV4-1 and TRBJ2-3; D is uncertain. The germline CDR1 and CDR2 sequences are MGHRA and YSYEKL. This CDR3 contains 15 residues. V was trimmed by 1 base and J by 5 bases, leaving 13 bases between them. The CDR3 DNA reads as TGCGCCAGCAGCCAAGGTAGAACTCGAAGAGATACGCAGTATTTT. Protein product: CASSQGRTRRDTQYF.

The rearrangement uses TRBV30 and TRBJ1-5; D is uncertain. The CDR3 has 14 amino acids. V lost 4 bases to trimming and J lost 3 bases, with 13 bases between them. In germline, CDR1 is GTSNPN, CDR2 SVGIG (reference sequence). CDR3 DNA sequence: TGTGCCTGGAACAGCGGCAGACCCAATCAGCCCCAGCATTTT. Its translation is CAWNSGRPNQPQHF.

The CDR3 region is CASSFTSLATDTQYF. Here the CDR3 DNA reads TGTGCCAGCAGCTTTACTAGCCTTGCCACAGATACGCAGTATTTT. The gene calls are TRBV7-8 and TRBJ2-3; D perhaps matches TRBD2 (6 bases). V was trimmed by 3 bases and J by 2 bases, leaving 12 bases between them. The CDR3 loop spans 15 amino acids. The V gene's germline CDR1 is SGHVS and CDR2 FQNEAQ.

The chain combines TRBV18 with TRBJ1-2; 8 nucleotides align to TRBD1. Germline CDR1 KGHSH, CDR2 LQKENI. The CDR3 is 13 amino acids. V lost 4 bases and J lost 6; bases outside the gene matches: 4. In DNA, the CDR3 is TGTGCCAGCTCACGGCAGGGGGCGGATGGCTACACCTTC. It specifies CASSRQGADGYTF.

The genes are TRBV29-1 and TRBJ2-1, with TRBD1 identical over 10 bases. Looked up from germline, CDR1 is SQVTM and CDR2 is ANQGSEA. The ends lost 7 bases at V and 6 bases at J; junction bases unmatched: 6. The CDR3 has 13 amino acids. CDR3 amino acids: CSAGGDRGNEQFF. As DNA, the CDR3 is TGCAGCGCTGGAGGGGACAGGGGCAATGAGCAGTTCTTC.

J is TRBJ1-3 and V is TRBV11-2; a possible D gene is TRBD1 (5 bases). CDR1 is SGHAT and CDR2 is FQNNGV in the germline V gene. This CDR3 contains 13 residues. V lost 5 bases to trimming and J lost 6 bases, with 11 bases between them. CDR3 protein: CASSQQALNTIYF. The DNA for the CDR3 is TGTGCCAGCAGCCAACAGGCGCTAAACACCATATATTTT. The complete variable domain, with remaining parts taken from reference TRBV11-2 and TRBJ1-3, reads EAGVAQSPRYKIIEKRQSVAFWCNPISGHATLYWYQQILGQGPKLLIQFQNNGVVDDSQLPKDRFSAERLKGVDSTLKIQPAKLEDSAVYLCASSQQALNTIYFGEGSWLTVV.

The rearrangement joins TRBV5-5 to TRBJ1-4; D call uncertain. Trimming took off 0 bases at V and 8 bases at J, with 14 bases between the two ends. Germline values: CDR1 SGHKS, CDR2 YYEKEE (reference sequence). This CDR3 region has 15 residues. CDR3 residues: CASSLVGGVSEKLFF. The CDR3 region has the DNA TGTGCCAGCAGCTTGGTTGGCGGGGTGTCCGAAAAACTGTTTTTT.

The rearrangement uses TRBV7-2 and TRBJ2-3; D is uncertain. Trimming shortened V by 3 bases and J by 2 bases, and 9 bases separated the two germline ends. The CDR3 is made up of 14 amino acids. Looked up from germline, CDR1 is SGHTA and CDR2 is FQGNSA. CDR3 coding DNA: TGTGCCAGCAGCTTCGGGTCGTACACAGATACGCAGTATTTT. Amino acid sequence: CASSFGSYTDTQYF. Full variable domain (rest looked up from reference TRBV7-2 and TRBJ2-3): GAGVSQSPSNKVTEKGKDVELRCDPISGHTALYWYRQSLGQGLEFLIYFQGNSAPDKSGLPSDRFSAERTGGSVSTLTIQRTQQEDSAVYLCASSFGSYTDTQYFGPGTRLTVL.

V is TRBV7-9 and J is TRBJ2-1; D remains unclear. The CDR3 consists of 15 residues. From germline, CDR1 is SEHNR and CDR2 FQNEAQ (reference sequence). The V gene lost 4 bases and the J gene lost 0 bases, with 10 bases spanning the gap. This CDR3 reads CASSSPRSSYNEQFF. In DNA, the CDR3 is TGTGCCAGCAGCTCGCCCCGGAGCTCCTACAATGAGCAGTTCTTC.

The chain carries TRBV11-2 and TRBJ2-7; the D gene is possibly TRBD2 (5 bases). This CDR3 has 14 amino acids. V lost 4 bases and J lost 6, with 16 bases in between. CDR1 and CDR2 (germline): SGHAT, FQNNGV. The CDR3 DNA reads as TGTGCCAGCAGCTCAACCGGGGTTACCGGCGAGCAGTACTTC. Translated, it gives CASSSTGVTGEQYF.

The chain joins TRBV7-9 to TRBJ2-5; 9 positions match TRBD1. The CDR3 is 15 amino acids. Germline values: CDR1 SEHNR, CDR2 FQNEAQ (reference sequence). V shed 5 bases, J shed 4 bases, and the junction held 8 bases outside the gene matches. CDR3 region: CASSPRTGAGETQYF. The CDR3 DNA sequence: TGTGCCAGCAGCCCCCGGACAGGGGCCGGAGAGACCCAGTACTTC.

The chain has TRBV6-5 and TRBJ2-1; D is unresolved. The germline V and J ends were trimmed by 6 bases and 2 bases, with 11 bases remaining between them. The CDR3 has 14 residues. Germline CDR1 MNHEY, CDR2 SVGAGI. The CDR3 loop is CASRERATYNEQFF. The CDR3 nucleotides read TGTGCCAGCAGGGAGCGTGCCACCTACAATGAGCAGTTCTTC.

This chain's CDR3 is CASSLVLSGINEQFF. DNA for the CDR3: TGCGCCAGCAGCTTGGTTCTTAGCGGAATCAATGAGCAGTTCTTC. The chain uses TRBV5-1 and TRBJ2-1; maybe TRBD2 (6 bases). Germline assignment: CDR1 SGHRS and CDR2 YFSETQ. V was cut by 0 bases and J by 6 bases, with 13 bases left in between. The CDR3 has 15 amino acids. The complete variable domain, with remaining parts taken from reference TRBV5-1 and TRBJ2-1, reads KAGVTQTPRYLIKTRGQQVTLSCSPISGHRSVSWYQQTPGQGLQFLFEYFSETQRNKGNFPGRFSGRQFSNSRSEMNVSTLELGDSALYLCASSLVLSGINEQFFGPGTRLTVL.

Remarks on this clone: A read error may produce the germline difference seen at one junction end. This chain uses TRBV4-1 with TRBJ2-1, with no clear D. This CDR3 is built from 15 residues. Germline CDR1 and CDR2: MGHRA and YSYEKL. The CDR3 DNA sequence: TGTGCCAGCAGCTTAGGGTTAAGCTCCTACAATGAGCAGTTCTTC. Protein sequence: CASSLGLSSYNEQFF.

This clone appeared many times. V usage is TRBV21-1 and J usage is TRBJ2-2. TRBV21-1 constitutes a pseudogene. The CDR3 runs to 14 residues. The chain's CDR3 is CASSKWENTGELFF. CDR3 DNA sequence: TGTGCCAGCAGCAAATGGGAGAACACCGGGGAGCTGTTTTTT.

This clone has only one observation. The genes are TRBV2 and TRBJ1-5, with D maybe TRBD1 (6 bases). This CDR3 is 14 amino acids long. V was pared by 5 bases and J by 1 base, with 9 bases between. Germline V gene sequence: CDR1 SNHLY, CDR2 FYNNEI. CDR3 nucleotides: TGTGCCAGCAGTCTCGACAGGAGCAATCAGCCCCAGCATTTT. Protein sequence: CASSLDRSNQPQHF.

The chain carries TRBV2 and TRBJ2-5, with D hard to call. The CDR3 covers 11 residues. The V gene lost 5 bases and the J gene lost 7 bases, with 8 bases spanning the gap. CDR1 is SNHLY and CDR2 is FYNNEI in the germline V gene. The CDR3 region is CASSFLGTQYF. CDR3 coding DNA: TGTGCCAGCAGTTTTCTCGGGACCCAGTACTTC.